This is a list of T cell receptor beta chains from one sample in a study of blood T cells in healthy people across ages. TCRdb reprocessed the 5' RACE reads via MiXCR and lists one record per CDR3 protein. The data contain 790,000 or so distinct CDR3 sequences, 46% of them seen just once; the ten biggest clones take up about a sixth. Source material: blood. These receptors were obtained from a man older than 75 in good health. Each CDR3 is given without its conserved first and last residue.

>TRBV5-1|TRBJ2-3
ASNLVFRGRDTDTQY
>TRBV6-2/TRBV6-3|TRBJ2-1
ASSKRESWNEQF
>TRBV7-2|TRBJ2-1
ASSLIAGGWTGLKYNEQF
>TRBV7-2|TRBJ2-1
ASSFPGRSNEQF
>TRBV10-3|TRBJ1-5
AISESGGQPQH
>TRBV15|TRBJ1-5
ATSRSRVVGQPQH
>TRBV20-1|TRBJ2-7
SARRPAAGVSYEQY
>TRBV20-1|TRBJ1-5
SASGGGLQPQH
>TRBV6-6|TRBJ1-2
ASRDRDRESSNYGYT
>TRBV4-1|TRBJ2-5
ASSQADGRAETQY
>TRBV5-1|TRBJ2-3
TSSSLAGGNTDTQY
>TRBV6-6|TRBJ2-7
ASSDPSSYEQY
>TRBV7-2|TRBJ2-1
ASSPRLAGGRGNEQF
>TRBV19|NA
ASRLVTGSHEQY
>TRBV5-1|TRBJ1-4
ASSWGQIATNEKLF
>TRBV20-1|TRBJ2-1
SAQSGLATYNEQF
>TRBV2|TRBJ2-6
ASSAHSSGASVLT
>TRBV27|TRBJ2-7
ASSLYRQRGNSYNEQY
>TRBV5-1|TRBJ2-7
ASSFTGTSTYEQY
>TRBV6-5|TRBJ2-7
ASRHRAFPYEQY
>TRBV20-1|TRBJ2-1
SATEGGYAYNEQF
>TRBV12-3/TRBV12-4|TRBJ2-2
ASTQTEGTGELF
>TRBV20-1|NA
SARGGRETQY
>TRBV12-3/TRBV12-4|TRBJ1-1
ASSFYSMNTEAF
>TRBV18|TRBJ2-7
ASSPGTGMSYEQY
>TRBV29-1|TRBJ2-1
SVVRDRGINEQF
>TRBV12-3/TRBV12-4|TRBJ2-5
ASSLDRGAVEETQY
>TRBV20-1|TRBJ2-1
SARARSGVNEQF
>TRBV20-1|NA
SAIPWETQY
>TRBV20-1|TRBJ2-1
SAREGPDYNEQF
>TRBV10-3|TRBJ1-2
AIRGLTENYGYT
>TRBV20-1|TRBJ2-7
AAGGAYEQY
>TRBV15|TRBJ1-1
ATSRDLVGGRSTEAF
>TRBV4-1|TRBJ2-1
ASSHSQVGEQF
>TRBV5-1|TRBJ1-1
ASSSGGGGANTEAF
>TRBV12-3/TRBV12-4|TRBJ2-1
ASSPPTSGRALFEF
>TRBV27|TRBJ2-5
ASSPNRGVETQY
>TRBV9|TRBJ2-7
ASSVATSGTYEQY
>TRBV20-1|TRBJ2-5
SASGRQETQY
>TRBV20-1|TRBJ2-4
SATTGTQGSRQY
>TRBV6-5|TRBJ2-1
ASSYQIDTRVNEQF
>TRBV9|TRBJ2-7
ASSVGLSHEQY
>TRBV7-2|TRBJ2-7
ASSLAVALGLAVYEQY
>TRBV21-1|TRBJ2-3
ASPLVRGEADTQY
>TRBV20-1|TRBJ2-6
SGEGRAGANVLT
>TRBV10-3|TRBJ2-3
AISYDKNTDTQY
>TRBV6-2/TRBV6-3|TRBJ1-2
ASRLQGANGYT
>TRBV7-3|TRBJ2-3
ASSQGFSSDADTQY